These 4 T cell receptor beta chains share one sample of origin, sequenced in a study of OX40 agonist ivuxolimab in advanced cancers. Libraries were prepared by immunoSEQ multiplex PCR; TCRdb keeps only in-frame clonotypes and omits some of them. The sample lists about 71,000 clones; roughly 81% were seen once. Sequencing was performed on CD4+ or CD8+ T cells sorted from blood, taken in a trial of the OX40 agonist ivuxolimab. Receptors were obtained from an adult with an advanced solid tumor such as melanoma, head and neck, liver or kidney cancer.

The rearrangement uses TRBV6-5 and TRBJ1-2; no reliable D call. The germline CDR1 and CDR2 sequences are MNHEY and SVGAGI. Between the trimmed V and J ends, which lost 6 bases and 4 bases, there was a span of 18 bases. This CDR3 is 15 amino acids long. CDR3 residues: CASSPGEGAIYGYTF. CDR3 in DNA: TGTGCCAGCAGCCCCGGCGAGGGCGCGATCTATGGCTACACCTTC.

This chain links TRBV14 with TRBJ2-1; no clear D gene. V was shortened by 4 bases and J by 10 bases, with 14 bases between the two germline ends. The CDR3 runs 13 residues. Germline V gene data show CDR1 as SGHDN and CDR2 as FVKESK. The CDR3 DNA reads TGTGCCAGCAGCCTCTTTCGGGCGGCCGAGCAGTTCTTC. It codes for CASSLFRAAEQFF.

The chain carries TRBV10-3 and TRBJ1-5; 7 bases fit TRBD1. This CDR3 region has 14 residues. V was pared by 3 bases and J by 5 bases, with 4 bases of the junction left unmatched. CDR1 ENHRY and CDR2 SYGVKD come from the germline V gene. The CDR3 DNA follows: TGTGCCATCAGTGAAGGGACAGCTTATCAGCCCCAGCATTTT. Its translation is CAISEGTAYQPQHF.

V and J are TRBV11-3 and TRBJ2-7; 8 bases fit TRBD1. Germline assignment: CDR1 SGHNT and CDR2 YENEEA. V lost 4 bases, J lost 2 bases, and 10 bases stayed unmatched. The length of the CDR3 is 16 residues. CDR3 in amino acids: CASSSKTGEVAYEQYF. In nucleotides, the CDR3 is TGTGCCAGCAGCTCAAAGACAGGGGAGGTAGCCTACGAGCAGTACTTC. The whole variable domain, remainder taken from reference TRBV11-3 and TRBJ2-7, is EAGVVQSPRYKIIEKKQPVAFWCNPISGHNTLYWYLQNLGQGPELLIRYENEEAVDDSQLPKDRFSAERLKGVDSTLKIQPAELGDSAVYLCASSSKTGEVAYEQYFGPGTRLTVT.